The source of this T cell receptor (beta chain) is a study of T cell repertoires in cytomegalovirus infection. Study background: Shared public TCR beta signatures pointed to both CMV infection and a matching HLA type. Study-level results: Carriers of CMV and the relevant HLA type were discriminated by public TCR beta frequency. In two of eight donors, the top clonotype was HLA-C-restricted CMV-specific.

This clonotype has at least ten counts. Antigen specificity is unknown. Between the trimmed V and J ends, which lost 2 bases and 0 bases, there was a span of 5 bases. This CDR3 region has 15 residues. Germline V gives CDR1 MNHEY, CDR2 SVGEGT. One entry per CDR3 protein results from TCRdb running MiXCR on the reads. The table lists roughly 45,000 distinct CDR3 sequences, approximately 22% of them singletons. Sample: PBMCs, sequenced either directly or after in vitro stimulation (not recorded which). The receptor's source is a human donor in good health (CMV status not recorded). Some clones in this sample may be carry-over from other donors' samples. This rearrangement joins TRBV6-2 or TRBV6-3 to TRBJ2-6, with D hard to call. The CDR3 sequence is CASSYRPSGANVLTF. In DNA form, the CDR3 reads TGTGCCAGCAGTTACAGGCCCTCTGGGGCCAACGTCCTGACTTTC.